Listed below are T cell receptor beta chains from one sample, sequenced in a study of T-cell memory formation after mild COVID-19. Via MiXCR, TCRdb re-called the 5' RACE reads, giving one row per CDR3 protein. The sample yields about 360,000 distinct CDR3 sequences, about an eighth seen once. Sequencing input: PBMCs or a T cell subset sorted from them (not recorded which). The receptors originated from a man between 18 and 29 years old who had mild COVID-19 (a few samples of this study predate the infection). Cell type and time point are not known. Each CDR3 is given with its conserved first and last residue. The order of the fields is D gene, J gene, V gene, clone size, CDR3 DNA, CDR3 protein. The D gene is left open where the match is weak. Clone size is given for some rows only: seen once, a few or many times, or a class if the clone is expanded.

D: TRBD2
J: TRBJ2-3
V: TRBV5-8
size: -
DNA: TGTGCCAGCAGCCTGGGTCGAGCGGGGGGCACAGATACGCAGTATTTT
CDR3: CASSLGRAGGTDTQYF

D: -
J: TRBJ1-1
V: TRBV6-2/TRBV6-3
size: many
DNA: TGTGCCAGCAGTTACATCGGGGGGACTGAAGCTTTCTTT
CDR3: CASSYIGGTEAFF

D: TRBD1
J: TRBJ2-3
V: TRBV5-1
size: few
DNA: TGCGCCAGCAGCTTGGAGGGGGCAACGACAGATACGCAGTATTTT
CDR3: CASSLEGATTDTQYF

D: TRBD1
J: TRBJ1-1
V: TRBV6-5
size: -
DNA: TGTGCCAGCAGCGAACAGGGGAGCGGAGCTTTCTTT
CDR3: CASSEQGSGAFF

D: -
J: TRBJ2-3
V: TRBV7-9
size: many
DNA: TGTGCCAGCAGCCGCCAGGAAACAGATACGCAGTATTTT
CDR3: CASSRQETDTQYF

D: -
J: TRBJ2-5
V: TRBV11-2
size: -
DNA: TGTGCCAGCAGCCAAATTGGGACGGACAATCAAGAGACCCAGTACTTC
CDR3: CASSQIGTDNQETQYF

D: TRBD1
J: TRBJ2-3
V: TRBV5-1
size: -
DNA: TGCGCCAGCAGTCCGCTGGGGACAGCATTTACAGATACGCAGTATTTT
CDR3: CASSPLGTAFTDTQYF

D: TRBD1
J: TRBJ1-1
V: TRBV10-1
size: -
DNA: TGCGCCAGCAGACAGGGGGCTAACACTGAAGCTTTCTTT
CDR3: CASRQGANTEAFF

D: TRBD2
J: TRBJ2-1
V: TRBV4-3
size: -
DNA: TGCGCCAGCAGCCAAGATGCGGTGGGGACTAGCGGGATCAATGAGCAGTTCTTC
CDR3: CASSQDAVGTSGINEQFF

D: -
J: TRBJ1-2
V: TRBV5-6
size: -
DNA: TGTGCCAGCAGCTTGGGGACGGGTAAGAGCTACACCTTC
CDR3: CASSLGTGKSYTF

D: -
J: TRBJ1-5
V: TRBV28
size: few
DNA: TGTGCCAGCCTTCCCAGGGAGACAGTTAGCAATCAGCCCCAGCATTTT
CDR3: CASLPRETVSNQPQHF

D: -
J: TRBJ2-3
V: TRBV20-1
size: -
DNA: TGCAGTGCAGCCTGGGGGGCCCTTAGCACAGATACGCAGTATTTT
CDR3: CSAAWGALSTDTQYF

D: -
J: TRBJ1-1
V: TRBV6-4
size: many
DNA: TGTGCCAGCAGTGAACAGGGAGGCACTGAAGCTTTCTTT
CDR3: CASSEQGGTEAFF

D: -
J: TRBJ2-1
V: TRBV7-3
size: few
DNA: TGTGCCAGCAGCGACGGCTCCTACAATGAGCAGTTCTTC
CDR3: CASSDGSYNEQFF

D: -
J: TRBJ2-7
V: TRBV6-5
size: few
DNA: TGTGCCAGCGGAAGCAGAGCCTACGAGCAGTACTTC
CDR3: CASGSRAYEQYF

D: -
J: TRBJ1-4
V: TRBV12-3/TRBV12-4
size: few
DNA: TGTGCCAGCAGTTCCCACCTAGGAGGGACTAATGAAAAACTGTTTTTT
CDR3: CASSSHLGGTNEKLFF

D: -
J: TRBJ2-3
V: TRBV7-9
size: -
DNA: TGTGCCAGCAGCTCACCCCTTCTTGATACGCAGTATTTT
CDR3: CASSSPLLDTQYF

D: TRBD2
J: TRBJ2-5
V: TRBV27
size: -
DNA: TGTGCCAGCAACCCCGCTAGCGGACCCCAAGAGACCCAGTACTTC
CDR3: CASNPASGPQETQYF

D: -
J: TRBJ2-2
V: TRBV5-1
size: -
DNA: TGCGCCAGCAATGTTCAGAGCACCGGGGAGCTGTTTTTT
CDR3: CASNVQSTGELFF

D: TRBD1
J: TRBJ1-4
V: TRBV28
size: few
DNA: TGTGCCAGCAGAAAACGACAGGGGATATCGACTAATGAAAAACTGTTTTTT
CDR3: CASRKRQGISTNEKLFF

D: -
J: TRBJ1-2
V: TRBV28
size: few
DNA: TGTGCCAGCAGTTGGGGTTTCGGCTACACCTTC
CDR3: CASSWGFGYTF

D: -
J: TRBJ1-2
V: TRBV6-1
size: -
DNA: TGTGCCAGCAGTCCCCTCCGGGGGAAAGAGGGCTACACCTTC
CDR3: CASSPLRGKEGYTF

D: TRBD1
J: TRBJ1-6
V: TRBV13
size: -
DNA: TGTGCCAGCAGCGTACGCCGGACAGGGGGGAATTCACCCCTCCACTTT
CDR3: CASSVRRTGGNSPLHF

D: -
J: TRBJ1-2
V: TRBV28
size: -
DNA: TGTGCCAGCAAAGGCTATGGCTACACCTTC
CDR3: CASKGYGYTF

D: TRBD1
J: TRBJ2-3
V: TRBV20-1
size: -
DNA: TGCAGTGCCCTGGACAGGGGGCTGAATACGCAGTATTTT
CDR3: CSALDRGLNTQYF

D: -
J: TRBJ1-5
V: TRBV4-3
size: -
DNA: TGCGCCAGCAGCCAAGATAGGACGGCCTATCAGCCCCAGCATTTT
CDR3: CASSQDRTAYQPQHF

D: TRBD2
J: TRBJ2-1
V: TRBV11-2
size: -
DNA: TGTGCCAGCAGCTCACGGACTAGCTACTACAATGAGCAGTTCTTC
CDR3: CASSSRTSYYNEQFF

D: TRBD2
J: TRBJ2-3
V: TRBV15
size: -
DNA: TGTGCCACCAGCAGAGATACGCGGGGGGGCCCGGGAGATACGCAGTATTTT
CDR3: CATSRDTRGGPGDTQYF

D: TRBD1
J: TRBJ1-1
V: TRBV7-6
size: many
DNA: TGTGCCAGCAGCGCCAACCAGGGGGCTGAAGCTTTCTTT
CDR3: CASSANQGAEAFF

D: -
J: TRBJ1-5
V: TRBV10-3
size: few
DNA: TGTGCCATCAGTGAAGGCAGTTATCAGCCCCAGCATTTT
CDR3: CAISEGSYQPQHF

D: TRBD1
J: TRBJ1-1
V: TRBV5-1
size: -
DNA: TGCGCCAGCAGCTTGCCCGACAGGGTTAACACTGAAGCTTTCTTT
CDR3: CASSLPDRVNTEAFF

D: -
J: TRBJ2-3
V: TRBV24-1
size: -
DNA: TGTGCCACCAGTGAACTAGCCACAGACACGCAGTATTTT
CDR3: CATSELATDTQYF

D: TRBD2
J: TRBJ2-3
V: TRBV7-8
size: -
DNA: TGTGCCAGCAGCTCTGGACTAGCGGGAGGCATTTATACGCAGTATTTT
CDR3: CASSSGLAGGIYTQYF

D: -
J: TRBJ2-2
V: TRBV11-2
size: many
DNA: TGTGCCAGCAGCTTAGGGCCGGGGCAGGGCTGGACCGGGGAGCTGTTTTTT
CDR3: CASSLGPGQGWTGELFF

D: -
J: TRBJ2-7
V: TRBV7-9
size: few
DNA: TGTGCCAGCAGCCTTACTAATACTGATTCCGAGCAGTACTTC
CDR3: CASSLTNTDSEQYF